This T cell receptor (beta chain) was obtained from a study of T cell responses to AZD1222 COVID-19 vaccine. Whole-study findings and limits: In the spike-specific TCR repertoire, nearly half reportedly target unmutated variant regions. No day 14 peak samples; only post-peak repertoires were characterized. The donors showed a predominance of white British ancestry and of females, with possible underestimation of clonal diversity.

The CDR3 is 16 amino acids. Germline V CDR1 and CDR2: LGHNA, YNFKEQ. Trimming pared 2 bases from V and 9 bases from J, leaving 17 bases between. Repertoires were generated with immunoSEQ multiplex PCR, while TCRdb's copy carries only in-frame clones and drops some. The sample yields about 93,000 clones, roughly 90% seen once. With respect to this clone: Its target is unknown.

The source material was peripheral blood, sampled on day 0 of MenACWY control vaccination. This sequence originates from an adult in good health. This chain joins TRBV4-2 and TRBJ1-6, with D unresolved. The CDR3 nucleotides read TGTGCCAGCAGCCAACCAACAGTGACGGAGAGTTCACCCCTCCACTTT. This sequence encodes CASSQPTVTESSPLHF.